The 28 T cell receptor beta chains reported below all come from one sample, sequenced in a study of blood T cell repertoires in COVID-19. Data came from immunoSEQ multiplex PCR; TCRdb stores just in-frame clones and leaves some out. The table shows over 130,000 clones, with 75% to 80% occurring only once. Sequenced: PBMCs or T cells enriched from blood (not recorded which). Receptor source: a woman aged 45-65 years who had recovered from COVID-19.

The gene calls are TRBV6-2 or TRBV6-3 and TRBJ2-5; 15 positions agree with TRBD2. The CDR3 totals 16 residues. V dropped 5 bases and J dropped 5; count of bases not matched to a gene: 6. CDR1 MNHEY and CDR2 SVGEGT come from the germline V gene. CDR3 sequence: CASSDGLAGGAETQYF. DNA of the CDR3: TGTGCCAGCAGTGACGGACTAGCGGGAGGGGCCGAGACCCAGTACTTC.

The chain's CDR3 is CASSPRGFGTDTQYF. The DNA of the CDR3 is TGTGCCAGCAGCCCCCGGGGGTTCGGCACAGATACGCAGTATTTT. V is TRBV3-1 (or the pseudogene TRBV3-2) and J is TRBJ2-3, with D possibly TRBD2 on 6 matching bases. The germline V and J ends were trimmed by 4 bases and 1 base, with 12 bases remaining between them. The germline CDR1 and CDR2 sequences are LGHDT and YNNKEL (reference sequence). The CDR3 sequence is 15 residues long.

This chain uses TRBV11-2 with TRBJ2-1, with D unresolved. The CDR3 is made up of 16 amino acids. Germline-derived CDR1 and CDR2 are SGHAT and FQNNGV. Trimming removed 5 bases from V and 5 bases from J, with 19 bases in between. CDR3 region: CASSQFFGASHNEQFF. CDR3 coding DNA: TGTGCCAGCAGCCAATTTTTTGGAGCGTCTCACAATGAGCAGTTCTTC.

The chain combines TRBV28 with TRBJ1-1; no clear D gene. The CDR3 spans 13 residues. Looked up from germline, CDR1 is MDHEN and CDR2 is SYDVKM. With 3 bases removed from V and 9 bases from J, the gap between germline ends came to 14 bases. CDR3 in DNA: TGTGCCAGCAGTTTTTTAATATCGGGAAAAGCTTTCTTT. As protein: CASSFLISGKAFF. Supplemented by reference TRBV28 and TRBJ1-1, the full variable domain reads DVKVTQSSRYLVKRTGEKVFLECVQDMDHENMFWYRQDPGLGLRLIYFSYDVKMKEKGDIPEGYSVSREKKERFSLILESASTNQTSMYLCASSFLISGKAFFGQGTRLTVV.

Only a few counts were recorded for this clone. V is TRBV7-3 and J is TRBJ2-3; a weak D match, TRBD1 (6 bases). The V gene lost 1 base and the J gene lost 6 bases, with 8 bases spanning the gap. This CDR3 comprises 13 residues. Germline loops: CDR1 SGHTA, CDR2 FQGTGA. CDR3 protein: CASSLIRGDTQYF. The CDR3 region has the DNA TGTGCCAGCAGCTTAATTAGGGGGGATACGCAGTATTTT.

The chain is built from TRBV29-1 and TRBJ1-5, with D tentatively TRBD1 (6 bases). The CDR3 is 14 amino acids. With 5 bases removed from V and 5 bases from J, the gap between germline ends came to 16 bases. The germline CDR1 and CDR2 sequences are SQVTM and ANQGSEA. The CDR3 sequence: CSVITTGRDQPQHF. In nucleotides, the CDR3 is TGCAGCGTTATAACTACAGGGAGGGATCAGCCCCAGCATTTT.

The J gene is TRBJ2-7, the V gene TRBV3-1 (or the pseudogene TRBV3-2); D may be TRBD2 (6 bases). Germline values: CDR1 LGHDT, CDR2 YNNKEL (reference sequence). V was shortened by 4 bases and J by 3 bases, with 16 bases between the two germline ends. The length of the CDR3 is 15 residues. The CDR3 nucleotides read TGTGCCAGCAGCCCGGAAAGTGCTAGCGTCTACGAGCAGTACTTC. This translates into CASSPESASVYEQYF.

The sample holds a few counts of this clone. CDR3 nucleotides: TGTGCCAGCAGTACCGACAGTAGCGGTACGCAGTTCTTC. Its protein is CASSTDSSGTQFF. V gene TRBV12-3 or TRBV12-4 combines with J gene TRBJ2-1; D may be TRBD2 (6 bases). Trimming took off 5 bases at V and 12 bases at J, with 17 bases between the two ends. This CDR3 has 13 residues.

This rearrangement joins TRBV10-3 to TRBJ2-3, with TRBD2 matching over 13 bases. Losses at the gene ends were 3 bases for V and 4 bases for J; bases not matched to a gene: 7. CDR3 length: 17 residues. Germline values: CDR1 ENHRY, CDR2 SYGVKD. CDR3 in amino acids: CAISDPTSGGISDTQYF. The DNA of the CDR3 is TGTGCCATCAGTGATCCGACTAGCGGGGGGATTTCAGATACGCAGTATTTT.

The chain recombines TRBV7-9 with TRBJ1-1, with D possibly matching TRBD1 (5 bases). Trimming removed 5 bases from V and 5 bases from J, with 15 bases in between. Germline-derived CDR1 and CDR2 are SEHNR and FQNEAQ (reference sequence). This CDR3 spans 14 amino acids. DNA of the CDR3: TGTGCCAGCAGCCGCCCGGGACTGTGGACTGAAGCTTTCTTT. It translates to CASSRPGLWTEAFF. The variable domain in full, with the rest retrieved from reference TRBV7-9 and TRBJ1-1, is DTGVSQNPRHKITKRGQNVTFRCDPISEHNRLYWYRQTLGQGPEFLTYFQNEAQLEKSRLLSDRFSAERPKGSFSTLEIQRTEQGDSAMYLCASSRPGLWTEAFFGQGTRLTVV.

The chain employs TRBV5-8 and TRBJ2-5, with TRBD2 matching 8 bases. V lost 0 bases to trimming and J lost 5 bases; unmatched junction nucleotides: 12. This CDR3 is 17 amino acids long. The germline gives CDR1 SGHTS, CDR2 YDEGEE. DNA of the CDR3: TGTGCCAGCAGCTTGGGATTCGACGGGAGGGCCGGTGAGACCCAGTACTTC. Translating it yields CASSLGFDGRAGETQYF.

This CDR3 is CASSFMNLGDTEAFF. In DNA form, the CDR3 reads TGCGCCAGCAGCTTTATGAATCTCGGGGACACTGAAGCTTTCTTT. The gene calls are TRBV5-1 and TRBJ1-1, with no clear D. The CDR3 is made up of 15 amino acids. Trimming took off 2 bases at V and 3 bases at J, with 14 bases between the two ends. Germline V gene data show CDR1 as SGHRS and CDR2 as YFSETQ.

This clone has just one count. The chain links TRBV9 to TRBJ1-4; 9 bases are a match to TRBD1. The V gene's germline CDR1 is SGDLS and CDR2 YYNGEE. The CDR3 length is 16 residues. Trimming removed 4 bases from V and 8 bases from J; junction bases left unmatched: 12. CDR3 loop: CASSPYGTGWGEKLFF. Here the CDR3 DNA reads TGTGCCAGCAGCCCCTACGGGACAGGGTGGGGGGAAAAACTGTTTTTT.

The CDR3 is CASSSARASPLHF. CDR3 DNA: TGTGCCAGCAGTTCTGCCAGGGCGTCACCCCTCCACTTT. The V call is TRBV27, the J call TRBJ1-6; maybe TRBD1 (5 bases). V was clipped by 4 bases and J by 10 bases, with 11 bases between them. Germline V gives CDR1 MNHEY, CDR2 SMNVEV (reference sequence). This CDR3 region has 13 residues.

The V gene is TRBV6-2 or TRBV6-3, the J gene TRBJ1-2, with 7 bases matching TRBD1. Unmatched junction bases numbered 9, after V lost 5 bases and J lost 3 bases. This CDR3 region has 15 residues. Germline V lookup: CDR1 MNHEY, CDR2 SVGEGT. The CDR3 DNA is TGTGCCAGCAGTCTTCCGGGACAGAGACACTATGGCTACACCTTC. Protein product: CASSLPGQRHYGYTF.

The chain couples TRBV7-3 to TRBJ2-3, with 8 bases matching TRBD2. This CDR3 has 14 residues. The J segment lost 4 bases and the V segment lost 4 bases, leaving 4 bases of the junction unmatched. The germline V gene encodes CDR1 SGHTA and CDR2 FQGTGA. CDR3 bases: TGTGCCAGCAGCTCAAGCGGGGGTGCAGATACGCAGTATTTT. Translated: CASSSSGGADTQYF. The full variable domain, rest sourced from reference TRBV7-3 and TRBJ2-3, is GAGVSQTPSNKVTEKGKYVELRCDPISGHTALYWYRQSLGQGPEFLIYFQGTGAADDSGLPNDRFFAVRPEGSVSTLKIQRTERGDSAVYLCASSSSGGADTQYFGPGTRLTVL.

In regard to this clone: The sample contains more than one DNA sequence encoding this CDR3. The chain employs TRBV11-2 and TRBJ2-5, with a possible D match to TRBD2 (7 bases). The CDR3 is 17 amino acids. Trimming removed 1 base at V and 0 bases at J, with 15 bases between. Germline CDR1 SGHAT, CDR2 FQNNGV. CDR3 nucleotides: TGTGCCAGCAGCTTAGGGGGGCGGGGAGGGCACCAAGAGACCCAGTACTTC. It specifies CASSLGGRGGHQETQYF.

The chain joins TRBV18 to TRBJ2-6, with D maybe TRBD2 (5 bases). Germline CDR1 reads KGHSH; CDR2 reads LQKENI. Trimming pared 2 bases from V and 4 bases from J, leaving 9 bases between. This CDR3 comprises 15 residues. CDR3 sequence reads: CASSPTGSGANVLTF. In DNA, the CDR3 is TGTGCCAGCTCACCAACGGGGTCAGGGGCCAACGTCCTGACTTTC. The variable domain in full, with the rest retrieved from reference TRBV18 and TRBJ2-6, is NAGVMQNPRHLVRRRGQEARLRCSPMKGHSHVYWYRQLPEEGLKFMVYLQKENIIDESGMPKERFSAEFPKEGPSILRIQQVVRGDSAAYFCASSPTGSGANVLTFGAGSRLTVL.

Of note for this clone: Being one base from a much bigger clone, this may be a read error. This chain joins TRBV19 and TRBJ2-7; 9 bases agree with TRBD1. Germline CDR1 is LNHDA and CDR2 is SQIVND (reference sequence). The CDR3 runs to 11 residues. The trim removed 9 bases at V and 4 bases at J, leaving 1 base unmatched. This chain's CDR3 is CASGTGYEQYF. CDR3 in DNA: TGTGCCAGCGGGACAGGGTACGAGCAGTACTTC.

The rearrangement uses TRBV5-6 and TRBJ1-1; possible D gene TRBD1, 5 bases. Germline CDR1 reads SGHDT; CDR2 reads YYEEEE. Between the trimmed V and J ends, which lost 4 bases and 1 base, there was a span of 17 bases. CDR3 length: 16 residues. CDR3: CASSHALIDRNTEAFF. Written as DNA, the CDR3 is TGTGCCAGCAGCCACGCACTTATAGACAGGAACACTGAAGCTTTCTTT.

The V call is TRBV7-8, the J call TRBJ2-7; TRBD2 matches at 7 bases. V trimming: 1 base; J trimming: 6 bases; junction bases outside the gene matches: 6. CDR1 and CDR2 from the germline V gene are SGHVS and FQNEAQ. The CDR3 runs to 14 residues. This CDR3 is CASSLEAGVGEQYF. The CDR3 region has the DNA TGTGCCAGCAGCTTAGAGGCGGGAGTGGGCGAGCAGTACTTC.

V and J are TRBV12-3 or TRBV12-4 and TRBJ2-5, with D maybe TRBD2 (6 bases). Trimming shortened V by 2 bases and J by 4 bases, and 8 bases separated the two germline ends. There are 13 residues in the CDR3. In nucleotides, the CDR3 is TGTGCCAGCAGTTTAACGGGGGTAGAGACCCAGTACTTC. Its protein is CASSLTGVETQYF.

The J gene is TRBJ1-1, the V gene TRBV5-1; TRBD1 matches at 7 bases. Trimming took 4 bases from V and 5 from J; bases not matched to a gene: 8. The CDR3 is made up of 14 amino acids. Germline V gene data show CDR1 as SGHRS and CDR2 as YFSETQ. In DNA, the CDR3 is TGCGCCAGCAGCACACCGGACAGGACGACTGAAGCTTTCTTT. The encoded protein is CASSTPDRTTEAFF.

The rearrangement joins TRBV3-1 (or the pseudogene TRBV3-2) to TRBJ2-1, with D tentatively TRBD2 (6 bases). This CDR3 has 16 residues. Trimming removed 0 bases from V and 6 bases from J, with 15 bases in between. In germline, CDR1 is LGHDT, CDR2 YNNKEL (reference sequence). The CDR3 DNA follows: TGTGCCAGCAGCCAAGATAGGGGCGGGGCGGGCAATGAGCAGTTCTTC. It yields the protein CASSQDRGGAGNEQFF.

V is TRBV7-8 and J is TRBJ2-7, with D possibly matching TRBD2 (6 bases). Between the trimmed V and J ends, which lost 5 bases and 1 base, there was a span of 15 bases. CDR1 is SGHVS and CDR2 is FQNEAQ in the germline V gene. This CDR3 is 15 amino acids long. CDR3 coding DNA: TGTGCCAGCAGCCCTTTGGAGGGTCCGTCCTACGAGCAGTACTTC. This codes for CASSPLEGPSYEQYF. Full variable domain (outside the CDR3, taken from reference TRBV7-8 and TRBJ2-7): GAGVSQSPRYKVAKRGQDVALRCDPISGHVSLFWYQQALGQGPEFLTYFQNEAQLDKSGLPSDRFFAERPEGSVSTLKIQRTQQEDSAVYLCASSPLEGPSYEQYFGPGTRLTVT.

This clone was picked up a small number of times. This chain connects TRBV13 to TRBJ2-2, with 7 bases lining up with TRBD2. This CDR3 region has 18 residues. Germline CDR1 PRHDT, CDR2 FYEKMQ (reference sequence). Trimming cost V 5 bases and J 7 bases; bases outside gene matches: 19. This CDR3 is CASSTFSLAASSGGELFF. The CDR3 DNA is TGTGCCAGCAGCACCTTCTCCCTAGCGGCATCCTCGGGCGGGGAGCTGTTTTTT.

The sample holds a few counts of this clone. The chain employs TRBV3-1 (or the pseudogene TRBV3-2) and TRBJ1-2; D remains ambiguous. The CDR3 loop spans 13 amino acids. Germline V gene lookup returns CDR1 LGHDT and CDR2 YNNKEL (reference sequence). Trimming left V 0 bases short and J 7 bases short, with 9 bases between. CDR3 DNA: TGTGCCAGCAGCCAAGATCCCCAATCTGGCTACACCTTC. Protein product: CASSQDPQSGYTF.

V is TRBV27 and J is TRBJ1-6; D possibly corresponds to TRBD1 (5 bases). Per germline, CDR1 MNHEY and CDR2 SMNVEV (reference sequence). Between the trimmed V and J ends, which lost 3 bases and 3 bases, there was a span of 9 bases. The CDR3 spans 15 residues. CDR3 bases: TGTGCCAGCAGTTTCAGCAGGGACTATAATTCACCCCTCCACTTT. Protein product: CASSFSRDYNSPLHF.